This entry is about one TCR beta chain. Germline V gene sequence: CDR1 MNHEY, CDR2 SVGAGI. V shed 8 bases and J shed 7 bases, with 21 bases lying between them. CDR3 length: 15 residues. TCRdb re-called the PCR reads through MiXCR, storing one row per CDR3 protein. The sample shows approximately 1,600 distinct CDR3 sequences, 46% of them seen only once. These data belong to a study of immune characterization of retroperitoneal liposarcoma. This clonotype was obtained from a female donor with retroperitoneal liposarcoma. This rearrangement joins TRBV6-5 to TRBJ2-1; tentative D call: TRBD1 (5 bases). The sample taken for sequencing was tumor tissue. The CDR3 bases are TGTGCCAGCGGGGCCAGGGTAGGGATGATGAATGAGCAGTTCTTC. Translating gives CASGARVGMMNEQFF.